The 23 T cell receptor beta chains listed next were all sequenced from one sample in a study of blood T cells in healthy people across ages. PCR was performed a second time for about 7 to 12 cycles using a sample-barcoded 5' primer and a J-beta primer mix. TCRdb re-analysed the 5' RACE reads in MiXCR, keeping a single row per CDR3 protein. The table records roughly 1,500,000 distinct CDR3 sequences, around 36% of them present only once. Source material: blood. The receptors were gathered from a woman between 25 and 40 years old in good health.

This clonotype was detected a few times. This chain connects TRBV15 to TRBJ2-1, with D possibly TRBD2 on 7 matching bases. The CDR3 totals 17 residues. Germline lookup yields CDR1 LNHNV and CDR2 YYDKDF (reference sequence). The V gene lost 0 bases and the J gene lost 6 bases, with 18 bases spanning the gap. Here the CDR3 reads CATSRDQGGGRINEQFF. The CDR3 region has the DNA TGTGCCACCAGCAGAGATCAAGGGGGAGGGCGAATCAATGAGCAGTTCTTC.

The chain couples TRBV18 to TRBJ1-1; tentatively, D is TRBD1 (6 bases). The V end lost 3 bases, the J end lost 4 bases, and 24 bases lay between the germline ends. This CDR3 is 18 amino acids long. Germline loops: CDR1 KGHSH, CDR2 LQKENI. CDR3 amino acids: CASSPVGQGTSLGTEAFF. CDR3 DNA: TGTGCCAGCTCACCGGTGGGGCAGGGGACTTCACTGGGCACTGAAGCTTTCTTT. Looking up the rest from reference TRBV18 and TRBJ1-1 gives the full variable domain: NAGVMQNPRHLVRRRGQEARLRCSPMKGHSHVYWYRQLPEEGLKFMVYLQKENIIDESGMPKERFSAEFPKEGPSILRIQQVVRGDSAAYFCASSPVGQGTSLGTEAFFGQGTRLTVV.

The gene calls are TRBV9 and TRBJ2-1; 11 nucleotides agree with TRBD2. This CDR3 has 15 amino acids. The J segment lost 3 bases and the V segment lost 4 bases, leaving 3 bases of the junction unmatched. CDR1 SGDLS and CDR2 YYNGEE come from the germline V gene. Here the CDR3 reads CASSQLAGDYNEQFF. In nucleotides, the CDR3 is TGTGCCAGCAGCCAACTAGCGGGAGACTACAATGAGCAGTTCTTC.

This chain connects TRBV27 to TRBJ2-1; 7 bases agree with TRBD2. The germline gives CDR1 MNHEY, CDR2 SMNVEV (reference sequence). The CDR3 length is 16 residues. J lost 3 bases, V lost 4 bases, and 9 bases had no gene match. CDR3 loop: CASSSRDYGNYNEQFF. CDR3 nucleotide sequence: TGTGCCAGCAGTTCACGGGACTACGGAAACTACAATGAGCAGTTCTTC.

As for this clonotype: A far larger clone is off by one base, so a read error is likely. This rearrangement joins TRBV7-9 to TRBJ2-5, with TRBD1 as a possible D gene (5 bases). The CDR3 extends over 13 amino acids. Germline CDR1 is SEHNR and CDR2 is FQNEAQ (reference sequence). The CDR3 sequence is CASSLGGKEAQYF. In DNA form, the CDR3 reads TGTGCCAGCAGCTTAGGGGGCAAAGAGGCCCAGTACTTC.

The chain joins TRBV5-8 to TRBJ2-7; the match to TRBD2 covers 7 bases. The CDR3 consists of 18 residues. Germline trimming cut 1 base from V and 4 bases from J; bases unmatched to any gene: 17. Germline V gene data show CDR1 as SGHTS and CDR2 as YDEGEE. CDR3 region: CASSLSKLRWGDYYEQYF. CDR3 DNA sequence: TGTGCCAGCAGCTTGAGTAAACTTCGGTGGGGGGACTATTACGAGCAGTACTTC.

This clonotype was seen many times. The chain recombines TRBV29-1 with TRBJ2-5, with 12 positions matching TRBD2. The CDR3 runs to 16 residues. Germline CDR1 and CDR2: SQVTM and ANQGSEA. V gave up 1 base and J gave up 5 bases; unmatched junction bases: 8. CDR3 nucleotide sequence: TGCAGCGTTGAAGGCGGGCTAGCGGGAGGGTCGGAGACCCAGTACTTC. Translating gives CSVEGGLAGGSETQYF. Using reference TRBV29-1 and TRBJ2-5 for the parts outside the CDR3, the full variable domain is SAVISQKPSRDICQRGTSLTIQCQVDSQVTMMFWYRQQPGQSLTLIATANQGSEATYESGFVIDKFPISRPNLTFSTLTVSNMSPEDSSIYLCSVEGGLAGGSETQYFGPGTRLLVL.

With regard to this clonotype: A much larger clonotype is one base distant, so this may be a read error. The chain employs TRBV12-3 or TRBV12-4 and TRBJ2-3; tentative D call: TRBD1 (6 bases). This CDR3 spans 16 amino acids. The CDR3 spells CASSSPTGLDGDMQYF. The DNA for the CDR3 is TGTGCCAGCAGTTCCCCGACAGGTCTGGACGGAGATATGCAGTATTTT.

The chain uses TRBV9 and TRBJ1-2; weak D call: TRBD1 (5 bases). V was pared by 3 bases and J by 8 bases, with 14 bases between. CDR1 and CDR2 (germline): SGDLS, YYNGEE. This CDR3 is 13 amino acids long. The CDR3 nucleotides read TGTGCCAGCAGCGGACCACAGGAATGGGGCTACACCTTC. This sequence encodes CASSGPQEWGYTF.

The chain uses TRBV5-1 and TRBJ1-3; D gene uncertain. Germline V gene data show CDR1 as SGHRS and CDR2 as YFSETQ. The CDR3 runs 15 residues. The V and J ends lost 4 bases and 6 bases respectively, with 17 bases between them. CDR3 protein: CASSPRGLGINTIYF. In DNA form, the CDR3 reads TGCGCCAGCAGCCCCCGCGGTTTGGGAATAAACACCATATATTTT.

The chain links TRBV28 to TRBJ1-5; a weak D match, TRBD1 (5 bases). Germline CDR1 reads MDHEN; CDR2 reads SYDVKM. V lost 3 bases, J lost 0 bases, and 15 bases lay in between. CDR3 length: 17 residues. The CDR3 DNA follows: TGTGCCAGCAGTTTGGGGACGGACCGATATAGCAATCAGCCCCAGCATTTT. Translated, it gives CASSLGTDRYSNQPQHF.

This clonotype was recorded a few times. The chain joins TRBV18 to TRBJ1-5; D is unresolved. CDR1 is KGHSH, CDR2 LQKENI, per germline. CDR3 length equals 13 residues. The V gene lost 2 bases and the J gene lost 4 bases, with 6 bases spanning the gap. In DNA form, the CDR3 reads TGTGCCAGCTCACCAGGGCTAAATCAGCCCCAGCATTTT. As protein: CASSPGLNQPQHF.

As concerns this clonotype: Its ends do not fully match the called genes, so a read error is possible. V gene TRBV25-1 combines with J gene TRBJ1-2; no reliable D call. Germline V CDR1 and CDR2: MGHDK, SYGVNS. This CDR3 comprises 12 residues. The CDR3 coding sequence is TGTGCCTGCAGCCGACAAAATTATGGCTACACCTTC. This codes for CACSRQNYGYTF.

This clonotype was counted only a few times. This chain links TRBV10-3 with TRBJ2-1, with D unresolved. V lost 0 bases to trimming and J lost 6 bases, with 12 bases between them. Looked up from germline, CDR1 is ENHRY and CDR2 is SYGVKD. CDR3 length equals 15 residues. This chain's CDR3 is CAISESTLDVNEQFF. CDR3 in DNA: TGTGCCATCAGTGAGTCGACTCTAGACGTCAATGAGCAGTTCTTC.

J is TRBJ2-2 and V is TRBV5-5, with D unresolved. This CDR3 contains 15 residues. CDR1 SGHKS and CDR2 YYEKEE come from the germline V gene (reference sequence). Trimming removed 0 bases at V and 2 bases at J, with 8 bases between. CDR3: CASSLAGYNTGELFF. CDR3 bases: TGTGCCAGCAGCTTGGCTGGGTATAACACCGGGGAGCTGTTTTTT.

Details on this clonotype: This may stem from a read error, because a much larger clone lies one nucleotide away. The chain couples TRBV9 to TRBJ2-1, with D perhaps matching TRBD1 or TRBD2 (5 bases each). Germline V CDR1 and CDR2: SGDLS, YYNGEE. The CDR3 loop spans 13 amino acids. The CDR3 sequence is CASGSWGTLERFF. DNA for the CDR3: TGTGCCAGCGGAAGTTGGGGGACGCTCGAGCGGTTCTTC.

As to this clonotype: The germline gene is not matched at one end of the junction; a read error may be the cause. The chain carries TRBV6-1 and TRBJ1-2; D is possibly TRBD1 (5 bases). Germline V gives CDR1 MNHNS, CDR2 SASEGT. The CDR3 covers 16 residues. The DNA of the CDR3 is TGTACCAGCAGCCCGGACACGGTTTCCCTCCTCTATGGCTACACCTTC. Its protein is CTSSPDTVSLLYGYTF.

This clonotype was seen more than once but under ten times. Compared with germline, one end of the junction differs, possibly owing to a read error. The CDR3 region is CASSLESGSGYEQYF. The CDR3 nucleotides read TGTGCCAGCAGTTTAGAATCAGGGTCAGGCTACGAGCAGTACTTC. The gene calls are TRBV7-9 and TRBJ2-7; a possible D gene is TRBD1 (5 bases). Germline loops: CDR1 SEHNR, CDR2 FQNEAQ (reference sequence). This CDR3 is built from 15 residues.

V usage is TRBV14 and J usage is TRBJ1-1, with D unclear. V was clipped by 0 bases and J by 1 base, with 12 bases between them. The CDR3 is made up of 16 amino acids. The germline gives CDR1 SGHDN, CDR2 FVKESK. CDR3 DNA: TGTGCCAGCAGCCAAGAATTGGACCTAGGGAACACTGAAGCTTTCTTT. It yields the protein CASSQELDLGNTEAFF.

The CDR3: CASSFWGGGNEQYF. The CDR3 DNA reads as TGTGCCAGCAGCTTCTGGGGAGGGGGCAACGAGCAGTACTTC. The rearrangement links TRBV9 to TRBJ2-7; D may match TRBD1 or TRBD2 (7 bases each). V gave up 4 bases and J gave up 5 bases, with 16 bases separating them. The CDR3 covers 14 residues. Germline V gives CDR1 SGDLS, CDR2 YYNGEE. Using reference TRBV9 and TRBJ2-7 for the parts outside the CDR3, the full variable domain is DSGVTQTPKHLITATGQRVTLRCSPRSGDLSVYWYQQSLDQGLQFLIQYYNGEERAKGNILERFSAQQFPDLHSELNLSSLELGDSALYFCASSFWGGGNEQYFGPGTRLTVT.

V usage is TRBV10-3 and J usage is TRBJ1-5, with D unresolved. Germline loops: CDR1 ENHRY, CDR2 SYGVKD. V shed 2 bases and J shed 3 bases, with 11 bases lying between them. The CDR3 sequence is 15 residues long. This CDR3 is CAISEEGSSNQPQHF. DNA for the CDR3: TGTGCCATCAGTGAGGAAGGCAGCTCCAATCAGCCCCAGCATTTT.

J is TRBJ1-5 and V is TRBV7-2; D is possibly TRBD1 (6 bases). The CDR3 is 14 amino acids. CDR1 is SGHTA and CDR2 is FQGNSA in the germline V gene. Trimming took off 3 bases at V and 3 bases at J, with 9 bases between the two ends. For the CDR3, the DNA is TGTGCCAGCAGCTTTATGGGGGCCAATCAGCCCCAGCATTTT. Amino acid sequence: CASSFMGANQPQHF.

This clonotype was recorded many times. The rearrangement uses TRBV20-1 and TRBJ1-2; D gene ambiguous. Per the germline V gene, CDR1 is DFQATT and CDR2 is SNEGSKA (reference sequence). The CDR3 loop spans 9 amino acids. The CDR3 region has the DNA TGCAGCCCTGGGTATGGCTACACCTTC. It specifies CSPGYGYTF.